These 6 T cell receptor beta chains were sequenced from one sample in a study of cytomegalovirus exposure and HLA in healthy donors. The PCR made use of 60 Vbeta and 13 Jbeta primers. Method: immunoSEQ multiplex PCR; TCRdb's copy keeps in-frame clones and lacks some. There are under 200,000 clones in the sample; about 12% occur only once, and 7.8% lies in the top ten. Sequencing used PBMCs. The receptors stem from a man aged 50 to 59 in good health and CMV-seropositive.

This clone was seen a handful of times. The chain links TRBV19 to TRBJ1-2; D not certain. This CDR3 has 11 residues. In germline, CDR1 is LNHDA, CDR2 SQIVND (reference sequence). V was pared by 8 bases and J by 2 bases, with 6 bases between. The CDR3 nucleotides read TGTGCCAGTGAACAGAACTATGGCTACACCTTC. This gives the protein CASEQNYGYTF.

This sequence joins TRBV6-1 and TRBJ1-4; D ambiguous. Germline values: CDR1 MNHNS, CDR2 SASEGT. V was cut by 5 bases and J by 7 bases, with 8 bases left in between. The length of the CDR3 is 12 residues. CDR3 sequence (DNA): TGTGCCAGCAGTCCCGGAGGTGAAAAACTGTTTTTT. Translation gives CASSPGGEKLFF.

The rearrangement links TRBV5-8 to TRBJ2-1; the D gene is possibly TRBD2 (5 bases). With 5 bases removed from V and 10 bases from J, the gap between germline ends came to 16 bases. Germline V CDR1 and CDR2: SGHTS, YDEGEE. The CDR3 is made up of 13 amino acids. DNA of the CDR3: TGTGCCAGCAGTTTCAGAGGGCCTCGGGAGCAGTTCTTC. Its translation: CASSFRGPREQFF.

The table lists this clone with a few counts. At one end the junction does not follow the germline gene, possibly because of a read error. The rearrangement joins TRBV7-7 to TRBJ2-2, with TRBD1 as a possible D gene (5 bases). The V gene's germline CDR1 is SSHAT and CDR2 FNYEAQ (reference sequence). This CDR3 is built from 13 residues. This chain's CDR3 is CASSYDRTGELFF. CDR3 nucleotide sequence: TGTGCTAGCAGTTATGACAGAACCGGGGAGCTGTTTTTT.

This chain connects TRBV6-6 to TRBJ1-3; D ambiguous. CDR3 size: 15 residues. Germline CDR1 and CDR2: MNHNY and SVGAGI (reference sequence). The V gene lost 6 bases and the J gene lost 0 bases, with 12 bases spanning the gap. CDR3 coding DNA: TGTGCCAGCAGGCCAGACTCGAGCTCTGGAAACACCATATATTTT. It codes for CASRPDSSSGNTIYF.

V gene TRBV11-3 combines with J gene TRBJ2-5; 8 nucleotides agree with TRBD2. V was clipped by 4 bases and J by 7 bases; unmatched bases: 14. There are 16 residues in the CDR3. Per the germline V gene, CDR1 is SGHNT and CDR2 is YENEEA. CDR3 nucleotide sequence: TGTGCCAGCAGCTCGCCCCCCCGGGGGGGTCACTGGACCCAGTACTTC. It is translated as CASSSPPRGGHWTQYF.